This T cell receptor beta chain is from a study of T cells in Graves' hyperthyroidism and ophthalmopathy. Germline V CDR1 and CDR2: MDHEN, SYDVKM. Trimming shortened V by 2 bases and J by 5 bases, and 18 bases separated the two germline ends. The CDR3 runs 16 residues. Details on this clonotype: The antigen remains unidentified.

General observations from the study: A model built on 13 V-J features separated ophthalmopathy from stable hyperthyroidism.

Regions amplified from RNA transcripts were the TCR beta CDR3 regions. Using the HTBI primer set, a first-round RT-PCR was run on the TCR CDR3. Each CDR3 protein gets one entry after TCRdb re-called the multiplex PCR reads with MiXCR. The sample includes 270,000 or so distinct CDR3 sequences, about 25% of them seen just once. The receptor was isolated from a man in his forties or fifties with Graves' hyperthyroidism that later progressed to Graves' ophthalmopathy. V and J are TRBV28 and TRBJ2-5; D tentatively reads TRBD1 or TRBD2 (6 bases each). The sequencing sample was made of blood. DNA for the CDR3: TGTGCCAGCAGTTTAGCCGATCAGGGGACTGGGGAGACCCAGTACTTC. This translates into CASSLADQGTGETQYF.